Below, 27 T cell receptor beta chains from the same sample are listed, as sequenced in a study of T cells in localized non-small cell lung cancer. The method was immunoSEQ multiplex PCR; TCRdb's version includes in-frame clones alone and lacks a portion of them. The data show 1,500 to 2,000 clones, around 21% seen once. Sequenced material: normal lung tissue next to the tumor, taken before any cancer treatment. These TCRs come from a man between 40 and 69 years old with stage III lung adenocarcinoma.

The chain couples TRBV16 to TRBJ1-4; D not resolved. V lost 1 base and J lost 7, with 4 bases in between. The CDR3 spans 12 residues. CDR1 and CDR2 (germline): KGHSY, FQNENV. The CDR3 reads CASSQLGEKLFF. In nucleotides, the CDR3 is TGTGCCAGCAGCCAATTGGGTGAAAAACTGTTTTTT.

This chain uses TRBV6-8 with TRBJ2-3, with D perhaps TRBD1 (6 bases). This CDR3 comprises 14 residues. CDR1 is MNHGY and CDR2 is SAAAGT in the germline V gene. Between the trimmed V and J ends, which lost 7 bases and 2 bases, there was a span of 13 bases. In DNA, the CDR3 is TGTGCCAGCACCTTCGGGACATCCACAGATACGCAGTATTTT. Its translation is CASTFGTSTDTQYF.

The genes are TRBV18 and TRBJ1-1; D is perhaps TRBD1 (6 bases). CDR1 is KGHSH, CDR2 LQKENI, per germline. V lost 3 bases to trimming and J lost 5 bases, with 19 bases between them. The CDR3 runs 16 residues. The DNA of the CDR3 is TGTGCCAGCTCACCGCGGGACACCACGGCGGGTACTGAAGCTTTCTTT. Protein product: CASSPRDTTAGTEAFF.

This clone is medium-sized by share. The chain employs TRBV4-1 and TRBJ1-6, with 9 bases matching TRBD1. CDR3 size: 15 residues. The germline CDR1 and CDR2 sequences are MGHRA and YSYEKL. V trimming: 2 bases; J trimming: 8 bases; junction bases outside the gene matches: 4. Here the CDR3 DNA reads TGCGCCAGCAGCCAAAGCCGGGACAGGGATTCACCCCTCCACTTT. Translated: CASSQSRDRDSPLHF.

In this sample, this clone turned up a few times. This chain's CDR3 is CASSPVGAYNEQFF. The CDR3 DNA reads as TGTGCCAGCAGTCCCGTAGGGGCATACAATGAGCAGTTCTTC. The rearrangement joins TRBV6-8 to TRBJ2-1; a possible D gene is TRBD1 (5 bases). This CDR3 has 14 amino acids. Germline values: CDR1 MNHGY, CDR2 SAAAGT. Trimming removed 5 bases from V and 4 bases from J, with 12 bases in between.

J is TRBJ1-1 and V is TRBV11-3, with D maybe TRBD1 (6 bases). Germline CDR1 is SGHNT and CDR2 is YENEEA. V dropped 4 bases and J dropped 4 bases, with 16 bases sitting between them. The CDR3 contains 15 residues. The CDR3 here is CASSSSGGPVTEAFF. CDR3 nucleotides: TGTGCCAGCAGCTCCTCCGGGGGGCCGGTCACTGAAGCTTTCTTT.

V usage is TRBV6-8 and J usage is TRBJ2-5; TRBD1 is a possible D gene (5 bases). Germline V gene sequence: CDR1 MNHGY, CDR2 SAAAGT. The V gene lost 4 bases and the J gene lost 6 bases, with 12 bases spanning the gap. This CDR3 contains 13 residues. As DNA, the CDR3 is TGTGCCAGCAGTTCGAGACAGCTACAGACCCAGTACTTC. It is translated as CASSSRQLQTQYF.

This clone was counted a few times. Compared with germline, one end of the junction differs, possibly owing to a read error. This rearrangement joins TRBV19 to TRBJ2-5; the D is unclear. Germline V gives CDR1 LNHDA, CDR2 SQIVND (reference sequence). There are 13 residues in the CDR3. The chain's CDR3 is CASSIGLQGTQYF. DNA for the CDR3: TGTGCCAGTAGTATAGGGCTTCAAGGGACCCAGTACTTC.

This clone is medium-sized in the sample. This chain connects TRBV11-3 to TRBJ1-4, with 7 bases lining up with TRBD1. Germline lookup yields CDR1 SGHNT and CDR2 YENEEA. The CDR3 has 18 residues. V shed 1 base, J shed 4 bases, and the junction held 12 bases outside the gene matches. The CDR3 DNA follows: TGTGCCAGCAGCTTAGTCGTAGCTTGGGGACAGCATAATGAAAAACTGTTTTTT. As protein: CASSLVVAWGQHNEKLFF.

In the case of this clone: The same CDR3 is also encoded by other DNA sequences in this sample. The rearrangement joins TRBV19 to TRBJ1-6; 8 bases line up with TRBD1. The CDR3 totals 15 residues. The V segment lost 5 bases and the J segment 5 bases; nucleotides outside the gene matches: 5. Looked up from germline, CDR1 is LNHDA and CDR2 is SQIVND (reference sequence). The chain's CDR3 is CASSLQGGNNSPLHF. CDR3 DNA sequence: TGTGCCAGTAGTCTACAGGGGGGAAATAATTCACCCCTCCACTTT.

This clone was recorded a few times. The rearrangement uses TRBV10-3 and TRBJ2-7; tentative D call: TRBD2 (6 bases). V dropped 1 base and J dropped 2 bases, with 15 bases sitting between them. CDR1 is ENHRY, CDR2 SYGVKD, per germline. The CDR3 is 16 amino acids. The CDR3 region has the DNA TGTGCCATCAGTGAGTTAGGCGGGACGCGGGCCTACGAGCAGTACTTC. Translating gives CAISELGGTRAYEQYF.

This clone is termed medium-sized (0.01 to 0.1%). The chain uses TRBV7-5 and TRBJ1-2. TRBV7-5 is reported as a pseudogene. The CDR3 loop spans 15 amino acids. In DNA, the CDR3 is TGTGCCAGACCACCCTTCGGAGGCAATCGCTATGGCTACACCTTC. It specifies CARPPFGGNRYGYTF.

By share of the sample, this clone is medium-sized. The chain uses TRBV11-3 and TRBJ2-1; 9 bases agree with TRBD1. There are 14 residues in the CDR3. Germline-derived CDR1 and CDR2 are SGHNT and YENEEA. V lost 3 bases, J lost 10 bases, and 7 bases stayed unmatched. The CDR3: CASSLGRDRAEQFF. The CDR3 bases are TGTGCCAGCAGCTTGGGGCGGGACAGGGCCGAGCAGTTCTTC.

The chain employs TRBV22-1 and TRBJ2-5. TRBV22-1 is marked as a pseudogene. CDR3 length: 15 residues. As DNA, the CDR3 is TGTCCTGGGAGCGCACTCGGGGCCGGTTTGAAGACCCAGTACTTC. Residues: CPGSALGAGLKTQYF.

The J gene is TRBJ2-4, the V gene TRBV12-5; a weak D match, TRBD2 (7 bases). The V and J ends lost 3 bases and 3 bases respectively, with 24 bases between them. The CDR3 consists of 19 residues. Germline values: CDR1 LGHNT, CDR2 FRNRAP. The CDR3: CASGFPLVGGAYDKNIQYF. DNA of the CDR3: TGTGCTAGTGGTTTTCCCCTTGTTGGGGGGGCTTATGACAAAAACATTCAGTACTTC.

This clone was seen a handful of times. V gene TRBV6-8 combines with J gene TRBJ1-5; 7 nucleotides match TRBD1. CDR1 MNHGY and CDR2 SAAAGT come from the germline V gene. With V trimmed by 2 bases and J by 7 bases, 5 bases remained unmatched. This CDR3 region has 14 residues. The CDR3 DNA follows: TGTGCCAGCAGTTACAAAGGGGGCCAACAGCCCCAGCATTTT. It codes for CASSYKGGQQPQHF.

A few counts support this clone. The V and J genes are TRBV19 and TRBJ1-6, with D tentatively TRBD1 (6 bases). There are 14 residues in the CDR3. Germline V gene lookup returns CDR1 LNHDA and CDR2 SQIVND (reference sequence). V lost 8 bases, J lost 7 bases, and 15 bases lay in between. CDR3: CASLGGGWNSPLHF. The CDR3 coding sequence is TGTGCCAGTCTCGGGGGCGGATGGAATTCACCCCTCCACTTT.

This clone occurred a few times. The chain employs TRBV6-8 and TRBJ1-1; TRBD1 might be the D (5 bases). This CDR3 region has 19 residues. Germline V gene lookup returns CDR1 MNHGY and CDR2 SAAAGT. V gave up 6 bases and J gave up 4 bases, with 30 bases separating them. CDR3 loop: CASRAWSPRTLIESTEAFF. CDR3 coding DNA: TGTGCCAGCAGAGCATGGTCCCCTAGGACATTAATAGAGAGCACTGAAGCTTTCTTT.

This clone was counted a few times. J is TRBJ2-7 and V is TRBV28; tentatively, D is TRBD1 or TRBD2 (5 bases each). This CDR3 contains 14 residues. Germline values: CDR1 MDHEN, CDR2 SYDVKM. V dropped 4 bases and J dropped 6 bases, with 16 bases sitting between them. In nucleotides, the CDR3 is TGTGCCAGCAGTTCGGGGACGACCCTCGCCGAGCAGTACTTC. Translating it yields CASSSGTTLAEQYF. Looking up the rest from reference TRBV28 and TRBJ2-7 gives the full variable domain: DVKVTQSSRYLVKRTGEKVFLECVQDMDHENMFWYRQDPGLGLRLIYFSYDVKMKEKGDIPEGYSVSREKKERFSLILESASTNQTSMYLCASSSGTTLAEQYFGPGTRLTVT.

The chain couples TRBV9 to TRBJ2-5, with 8 bases lining up with TRBD1. The CDR3 contains 18 residues. CDR1 SGDLS and CDR2 YYNGEE come from the germline V gene. V was clipped by 5 bases and J by 0 bases; unmatched bases: 15. The CDR3, as DNA: TGTGCCAGCAGTGAACGGGCAGGGGGCAGTTCTAACCAAGAGACCCAGTACTTC. This translates into CASSERAGGSSNQETQYF. Supplemented by reference TRBV9 and TRBJ2-5, the full variable domain reads DSGVTQTPKHLITATGQRVTLRCSPRSGDLSVYWYQQSLDQGLQFLIQYYNGEERAKGNILERFSAQQFPDLHSELNLSSLELGDSALYFCASSERAGGSSNQETQYFGPGTRLLVL.

The rearrangement links TRBV6-8 to TRBJ2-1; TRBD1 matches at 8 bases. The CDR3 consists of 14 residues. The trim removed 4 bases at V and 7 bases at J, leaving 6 bases unmatched. CDR1 and CDR2 from the germline V gene are MNHGY and SAAAGT. The CDR3 is CASSSGQGRNEQFF. DNA of the CDR3: TGTGCCAGCAGTTCTGGACAGGGTCGGAATGAGCAGTTCTTC.

By share of the sample, this clone is medium-sized. The chain links TRBV6-8 to TRBJ1-2; TRBD1 might be the D (6 bases). The germline gives CDR1 MNHGY, CDR2 SAAAGT. V lost 5 bases and J 4 bases, leaving 23 bases between the germline ends. This CDR3 is built from 17 residues. The CDR3 spells CASSDRPGGAYPYGYTF. The CDR3 DNA follows: TGTGCCAGCAGTGACCGGCCTGGGGGGGCCTACCCCTATGGCTACACCTTC.

This rearrangement joins TRBV6-8 to TRBJ2-7; 8 positions agree with TRBD1. There are 15 residues in the CDR3. Germline lookup yields CDR1 MNHGY and CDR2 SAAAGT. V trimming: 0 bases; J trimming: 5 bases; junction bases outside the gene matches: 6. The CDR3 loop is CASSYSRTGSNEQYF. CDR3 coding DNA: TGTGCCAGCAGTTACTCAAGGACAGGGAGCAACGAGCAGTACTTC.

The gene calls are TRBV19 and TRBJ1-5; D gene ambiguous. This CDR3 has 18 residues. V lost 5 bases and J 0 bases, leaving 20 bases between the germline ends. Germline CDR1 reads LNHDA; CDR2 reads SQIVND (reference sequence). For the CDR3, the DNA is TGTGCCAGTAGTCTAACTTTCCTGCCAGAATATAGCAATCAGCCCCAGCATTTT. As protein: CASSLTFLPEYSNQPQHF.

The chain combines TRBV14 with TRBJ2-3; no reliable D call. The V end was cut by 1 base, the J end by 11 bases, with 7 bases between. The CDR3 contains 11 residues. Germline CDR1 is SGHDN and CDR2 is FVKESK. CDR3 DNA: TGTGCCAGCAGCCAAGGGCCCGGGCAGTATTTT. It yields the protein CASSQGPGQYF.

By share, this clone counts as medium-sized. The chain links TRBV4-1 to TRBJ2-2; no clear D. V was pared by 4 bases and J by 4 bases, with 10 bases between. This CDR3 spans 14 amino acids. CDR1 and CDR2 from the germline V gene are MGHRA and YSYEKL. The CDR3 coding sequence is TGCGCCAGCAGCCCAGTTTGGGGCACCGGGGAGCTGTTTTTT. Its protein is CASSPVWGTGELFF.

A single count supports this clone. This chain connects TRBV29-1 to TRBJ1-2; possibly TRBD1 for D (6 bases). This CDR3 has 12 residues. The V and J ends lost 4 bases and 9 bases respectively, with 15 bases between them. In germline, CDR1 is SQVTM, CDR2 ANQGSEA. The CDR3 coding sequence is TGCAGCGTTGTCGGGACATCTCCTCGCTACACCTTC. This encodes CSVVGTSPRYTF. Drawing the rest from reference TRBV29-1 and TRBJ1-2, the complete variable domain is SAVISQKPSRDICQRGTSLTIQCQVDSQVTMMFWYRQQPGQSLTLIATANQGSEATYESGFVIDKFPISRPNLTFSTLTVSNMSPEDSSIYLCSVVGTSPRYTFGSGTRLTVV.